A single sample gave rise to the 18 T cell receptor beta chains below, sequenced in a study of response to subunit inactivated influenza vaccine. TCRdb reprocessed the RT-PCR reads with MiXCR, giving one entry per CDR3 protein. The data show about 540,000 distinct CDR3 sequences, 14% seen once. The starting material was PBMCs from blood, obtained 11 to 12 days after vaccination. These receptors originate from a man aged 45-65 years who received an inactivated influenza vaccine.

The chain employs TRBV10-3 and TRBJ2-7; no firm D call. Looked up from germline, CDR1 is ENHRY and CDR2 is SYGVKD. This CDR3 is built from 14 residues. With 2 bases removed from V and 1 base from J, the gap between germline ends came to 9 bases. In DNA, the CDR3 is TGTGCCATCAGTGAGGGACCGATATCCTACGAGCAGTACTTC. This translates into CAISEGPISYEQYF.

This clonotype has just a few counts. The V gene is TRBV12-3 or TRBV12-4, the J gene TRBJ2-2; D is possibly TRBD1 (6 bases). This CDR3 contains 14 residues. With 6 bases removed from V and 3 bases from J, the gap between germline ends came to 11 bases. The chain's CDR3 is CASSSTGYTGELFF. CDR3 DNA: TGTGCCAGCAGCTCGACAGGCTACACCGGGGAGCTGTTTTTT.

This clonotype turned up a few times. V gene TRBV27 combines with J gene TRBJ2-7; perhaps TRBD1 as D (6 bases). In germline, CDR1 is MNHEY, CDR2 SMNVEV (reference sequence). The CDR3 consists of 14 residues. The V end was cut by 0 bases, the J end by 7 bases, with 13 bases between. The CDR3 is CASSLSYGQTEQYF. Here the CDR3 DNA reads TGTGCCAGCAGTTTATCCTACGGACAGACGGAGCAGTACTTC.

The chain couples TRBV12-3 or TRBV12-4 to TRBJ1-4; D ambiguous. V lost 8 bases to trimming and J lost 7 bases, with 14 bases between them. The CDR3 covers 13 residues. The CDR3 spells CASSRASSEKLFF. CDR3 coding DNA: TGTGCCAGCTCGCGGGCATCTAGTGAAAAACTGTTTTTT.

As regards this clonotype: One base away lies a much larger clone, so this may be a sequencing read error. The CDR3 does not close with the conserved phenylalanine or tryptophan, likely indicating a read error. V and J are TRBV11-2 and TRBJ2-7, with 7 nucleotides matching TRBD1. Germline V gene sequence: CDR1 SGHAT, CDR2 FQNNGV. This CDR3 spans 17 amino acids. With V trimmed by 1 base and J by 0 bases, 9 bases remained unmatched. This CDR3 is CASSLVALTGSSYEQYY. The CDR3 bases are TGTGCCAGCAGCTTAGTAGCGCTGACAGGGAGCTCCTACGAGCAGTACTAC.

This clonotype was seen many times. At one end, the junction sequence differs from germline, possibly due to a read error. The CDR3 spells CASSLVGSTDTQYF. The CDR3, as DNA: TGTGCCAGCAGTTTGGTAGGGAGCACAGATACGCAGTATTTT. The chain is built from TRBV5-1 and TRBJ2-3; D is unresolved. Germline CDR1 and CDR2: SGHRS and YFSETQ. This CDR3 contains 14 residues.

This clonotype was detected a few times. CDR3 protein: CASTGEANYGYTF. CDR3 bases: TGTGCCAGCACAGGGGAAGCGAACTATGGCTACACCTTC. This chain links TRBV19 with TRBJ1-2; 7 positions match TRBD1. The CDR3 is 13 amino acids. The germline CDR1 and CDR2 sequences are LNHDA and SQIVND (reference sequence). With V trimmed by 9 bases and J by 2 bases, 6 bases remained unmatched. The full variable domain, rest sourced from reference TRBV19 and TRBJ1-2, is DGGITQSPKYLFRKEGQNVTLSCEQNLNHDAMYWYRQDPGQGLRLIYYSQIVNDFQKGDIAEGYSVSREKKESFPLTVTSAQKNPTAFYLCASTGEANYGYTFGSGTRLTVV.

Notes on this clonotype: A much bigger clone sits one base away, suggesting this may be a read error. V usage is TRBV7-9 and J usage is TRBJ2-7; unclear D gene. Trimming took 1 base from V and 10 from J, leaving 11 bases between them. CDR1 and CDR2 from the germline V gene are SEHNR and FQNEAQ (reference sequence). The CDR3 spans 12 residues. CDR3 region: CASSLGVSQQYF. CDR3 sequence (DNA): TGTGCCAGCAGCTTAGGGGTTTCGCAACAGTACTTC.

This chain connects TRBV9 to TRBJ2-2, with a weak D call TRBD1 (6 bases). The CDR3 spans 15 residues. Trimming took off 0 bases at V and 5 bases at J, with 11 bases between the two ends. Germline V lookup: CDR1 SGDLS, CDR2 YYNGEE. In DNA, the CDR3 is TGTGCCAGCAGCGTAGAAGGGGGATTTACCGGGGAGCTGTTTTTT. This translates into CASSVEGGFTGELFF.

This rearrangement joins TRBV5-1 to TRBJ2-1; D ambiguous. Trimming cost V 1 base and J 2 bases, with 13 bases left between them. Germline loops: CDR1 SGHRS, CDR2 YFSETQ. The CDR3 is 16 residues long. The chain's CDR3 is CASSLPPEAPYNEQFF. In DNA form, the CDR3 reads TGCGCCAGCAGCTTGCCCCCCGAGGCCCCCTACAATGAGCAGTTCTTC.

The chain joins TRBV4-2 to TRBJ2-7, with 7 bases identical to TRBD2. The CDR3 runs 16 residues. The germline V gene has CDR1 LGHNA and CDR2 YNFKEQ. Germline trimming cut 3 bases from V and 7 bases from J; bases unmatched to any gene: 15. CDR3 in amino acids: CASSQDLAAPHQEQYF. CDR3 DNA sequence: TGTGCCAGCAGCCAGGACCTAGCGGCACCCCACCAGGAGCAGTACTTC.

There are a few counts of this clonotype. The chain recombines TRBV24-1 with TRBJ2-1; possibly TRBD1 for D (5 bases). This CDR3 has 15 residues. V lost 4 bases to trimming and J lost 5 bases, with 14 bases between them. CDR1 and CDR2 (germline): KGHDR, SFDVKD. DNA for the CDR3: TGTGCCACCAGTGACCCAGGGTGGGTGGACAATGAGCAGTTCTTC. Protein sequence: CATSDPGWVDNEQFF.

J is TRBJ2-3 and V is TRBV2; D is unresolved. V dropped 5 bases and J dropped 1 base, with 10 bases sitting between them. There are 14 residues in the CDR3. Germline V gene sequence: CDR1 SNHLY, CDR2 FYNNEI. CDR3: CASSSVTGTDTQYF. DNA for the CDR3: TGTGCCAGCAGTAGCGTTACCGGCACAGATACGCAGTATTTT.

This clonotype was recorded at least ten times. The CDR3 loop reads CASSYSRGTMNSPLHF. DNA for the CDR3: TGTGCCAGCAGTTACTCCCGGGGGACGATGAATTCACCCCTCCACTTT. J is TRBJ1-6 and V is TRBV6-5; a weak D match, TRBD1 (5 bases). The CDR3 consists of 16 residues. V lost 0 bases to trimming and J lost 7 bases, with 13 bases between them. CDR1 is MNHEY, CDR2 SVGAGI, per germline.

This clonotype turned up a few times. The J gene is TRBJ2-3, the V gene TRBV5-1; tentatively, D is TRBD1 (6 bases). The CDR3 consists of 16 residues. Between the trimmed V and J ends, which lost 0 bases and 4 bases, there was a span of 15 bases. Germline V gene lookup returns CDR1 SGHRS and CDR2 YFSETQ. CDR3: CASSLAPLQGSDTQYF. In DNA, the CDR3 is TGCGCCAGCAGCTTGGCCCCTTTACAGGGTTCAGATACGCAGTATTTT.

This clonotype showed up many times. The chain uses TRBV10-2 and TRBJ2-2, with 9 bases aligning to TRBD1. Looked up from germline, CDR1 is WSHSY and CDR2 is SAAADI. There are 15 residues in the CDR3. V shed 4 bases and J 6 bases; nucleotides not matched to a gene: 6. CDR3 DNA sequence: TGCGCCAGCAGTGCCTTACAGGGGGCGGCCGGGGAGCTGTTTTTT. It translates to CASSALQGAAGELFF.

The chain links TRBV5-1 to TRBJ2-5; 9 nucleotides agree with TRBD2. The V gene's germline CDR1 is SGHRS and CDR2 YFSETQ. Trimming at V came to 0 bases and at J to 2 bases, leaving 5 bases not matched to a gene. This CDR3 spans 16 amino acids. The CDR3 coding sequence is TGCGCCAGCAGCTTGGCGACTAGCGGAACACAAGAGACCCAGTACTTC. Translation: CASSLATSGTQETQYF.

The V call is TRBV4-3, the J call TRBJ2-1, with D possibly being TRBD2 (5 bases). Trimming took 1 base from V and 6 from J, leaving 13 bases between them. Germline V gene lookup returns CDR1 LGHNA and CDR2 YSLEER. This CDR3 is built from 15 residues. CDR3 in amino acids: CASSQGPSPLNEQFF. The CDR3, as DNA: TGCGCCAGCAGCCAAGGCCCTAGCCCCCTCAATGAGCAGTTCTTC.